This passage covers 27 T cell receptor beta chains from one sample sequenced in a study of T cells in tuberculosis. Only in-frame clones appear in the TCRdb table, and some are missing; sequencing was by immunoSEQ multiplex PCR. The profile shows around 30,000 clones, roughly 90% of them singletons. The specimen sequenced was PBMCs. These receptors originate from a donor aged 10-29 years with latent tuberculosis or without tuberculosis infection.

The CDR3: CSVEDLSRQSGNTIYF. The CDR3 coding sequence is TGCAGCGTTGAAGATCTCAGCAGACAATCTGGAAACACCATATATTTT. The rearrangement joins TRBV29-1 to TRBJ1-3; D is uncertain. This CDR3 contains 16 residues. Trimming pared 0 bases from V and 1 base from J, leaving 13 bases between. Germline V lookup: CDR1 SQVTM, CDR2 ANQGSEA.

This sequence joins TRBV6-5 and TRBJ1-5; D is possibly TRBD1 (5 bases). The V and J ends lost 7 bases and 15 bases respectively, with 16 bases between them. Germline CDR1 MNHEY, CDR2 SVGAGI. The CDR3 consists of 11 residues. CDR3 residues: CASTQLEGLHF. CDR3 sequence (DNA): TGTGCCAGCACCCAGTTGGAGGGGTTGCATTTT.

V usage is TRBV5-6 and J usage is TRBJ1-3; D remains ambiguous. V gave up 4 bases and J gave up 0 bases, with 11 bases separating them. This CDR3 spans 15 amino acids. Germline CDR1 is SGHDT and CDR2 is YYEEEE. The CDR3 DNA sequence: TGTGCCAGCAGCGAAGGACTGTTCTCTGGAAACACCATATATTTT. This gives the protein CASSEGLFSGNTIYF.

This chain joins TRBV7-6 and TRBJ1-6, with D hard to call. Germline assignment: CDR1 SGHVS and CDR2 FNYEAQ. Deletions cut 4 bases from V and 0 bases from J, with 4 bases between. This CDR3 has 14 residues. The CDR3 region has the DNA TGTGCCAGCAGCTCGAGCTCCTATAATTCACCCCTCCACTTT. This sequence encodes CASSSSSYNSPLHF.

The chain links TRBV5-1 to TRBJ1-6; D is possibly TRBD1 (5 bases). The length of the CDR3 is 14 residues. Germline V gene data show CDR1 as SGHRS and CDR2 as YFSETQ. The V end was cut by 4 bases, the J end by 14 bases, with 19 bases between. The DNA of the CDR3 is TGCGCCAGCAGCCCCTATCCCGGGGGACCCGCCCTCCACTTT. As protein: CASSPYPGGPALHF.

This sequence joins TRBV2 and TRBJ2-7; 12 positions agree with TRBD2. The trim removed 4 bases at V and 3 bases at J, leaving 7 bases unmatched. The germline gives CDR1 SNHLY, CDR2 FYNNEI. The CDR3 sequence is 16 residues long. The CDR3 is CASSAPLAGGNYEQYF. CDR3 DNA: TGTGCCAGCAGTGCCCCACTAGCGGGGGGCAACTACGAGCAGTACTTC.

This chain connects TRBV5-1 to TRBJ2-3; the D is unclear. CDR3 length: 12 amino acids. Germline-derived CDR1 and CDR2 are SGHRS and YFSETQ. The V end was cut by 3 bases, the J end by 2 bases, with 4 bases between. CDR3 sequence reads: CASSSFTDTQYF. CDR3 bases: TGCGCCAGCAGCTCTTTCACAGATACGCAGTATTTT. Combining the CDR3 with reference TRBV5-1 and TRBJ2-3 gives the whole variable domain KAGVTQTPRYLIKTRGQQVTLSCSPISGHRSVSWYQQTPGQGLQFLFEYFSETQRNKGNFPGRFSGRQFSNSRSEMNVSTLELGDSALYLCASSSFTDTQYFGPGTRLTVL.

This chain links TRBV5-1 with TRBJ1-1; D remains ambiguous. CDR3 length: 15 residues. Germline CDR1 and CDR2: SGHRS and YFSETQ. V was cut by 3 bases and J by 1 base, with 13 bases left in between. CDR3 region: CASSYGLAPNTEAFF. CDR3 DNA: TGCGCCAGCAGCTACGGACTCGCCCCGAACACTGAAGCTTTCTTT.

The chain has TRBV5-1 and TRBJ1-2; D may be TRBD1 (5 bases). V was clipped by 5 bases and J by 8 bases, with 19 bases between them. Germline V lookup: CDR1 SGHRS, CDR2 YFSETQ. CDR3 size: 14 residues. CDR3 protein: CASRPFDSSGGYTF. The CDR3 DNA sequence: TGCGCCAGCAGACCCTTCGACAGTTCTGGAGGCTACACCTTC.

The chain has TRBV6-5 and TRBJ1-6, with D possibly matching TRBD1 (5 bases). Trimming stripped 7 bases from V and 8 bases from J, with 18 bases between. The CDR3 is 15 amino acids. Germline CDR1 and CDR2: MNHEY and SVGAGI. Here the CDR3 DNA reads TGTGCCAGCACGAGAACAGGCGTCGTCTATTCACCCCTCCACTTT. Translated, it gives CASTRTGVVYSPLHF.

This sequence joins TRBV13 and TRBJ1-3; maybe TRBD1 (5 bases). The V gene lost 0 bases and the J gene lost 3 bases, with 12 bases spanning the gap. CDR3 size: 16 residues. Per germline, CDR1 PRHDT and CDR2 FYEKMQ (reference sequence). The CDR3 nucleotides are TGTGCCAGCAGCTTAGGAGTCGGGGGGTTTGGAAACACCATATATTTT. Translating it yields CASSLGVGGFGNTIYF.

The CDR3 here is CASRKRSRVDEQFF. The CDR3, as DNA: TGTGCCAGCAGGAAGAGGTCGAGGGTAGATGAGCAGTTCTTC. The V gene is TRBV28, the J gene TRBJ2-1; tentatively, D is TRBD2 (5 bases). With 6 bases removed from V and 8 bases from J, the gap between germline ends came to 17 bases. The germline gives CDR1 MDHEN, CDR2 SYDVKM. The CDR3 has 14 residues.

The chain uses TRBV27 and TRBJ2-1; 15 bases agree with TRBD2. The CDR3 is 17 residues long. Trimming took 5 bases from V and 8 from J; bases not matched to a gene: 10. Per germline, CDR1 MNHEY and CDR2 SMNVEV (reference sequence). CDR3: CASSPALGLAGGYEQFF. DNA for the CDR3: TGTGCCAGCAGTCCCGCCTTGGGACTAGCGGGGGGCTATGAGCAGTTCTTC.

This clone was picked up one time. This chain links TRBV18 with TRBJ1-1; D ambiguous. CDR3 size: 15 residues. The ends were cut back, 6 bases at V and 1 base at J, with 15 bases in the middle. Germline lookup yields CDR1 KGHSH and CDR2 LQKENI. The CDR3, as DNA: TGTGCCAGCTCTCCTGGAGGCCAGAAGAACACTGAAGCTTTCTTT. It specifies CASSPGGQKNTEAFF.

J is TRBJ2-7 and V is TRBV7-2; 14 bases fit TRBD2. The CDR3 contains 16 residues. The trim removed 6 bases at V and 4 bases at J, leaving 8 bases unmatched. Germline assignment: CDR1 SGHTA and CDR2 FQGNSA. CDR3 bases: TGTGCCAGCAGGGCGACTAGCGGGGGGGCCGTGTACGAGCAGTACTTC. Translating it yields CASRATSGGAVYEQYF.

A few counts support this clone. J is TRBJ2-1 and V is TRBV7-3, with D possibly being TRBD2 (7 bases). The CDR3 is 16 residues long. The V and J ends lost 1 base and 2 bases respectively, with 12 bases between them. Germline CDR1 and CDR2: SGHTA and FQGTGA. The CDR3 loop is CASSLKGGYTYNEQFF. In DNA, the CDR3 is TGTGCCAGCAGCTTAAAGGGGGGGTATACCTACAATGAGCAGTTCTTC.

V usage is TRBV6-5 and J usage is TRBJ1-4; maybe TRBD1 (6 bases). Deletions cut 6 bases from V and 9 bases from J, with 17 bases between. This CDR3 comprises 14 residues. Germline V gene lookup returns CDR1 MNHEY and CDR2 SVGAGI. The CDR3 loop reads CASRLVNREKKLFF. As DNA, the CDR3 is TGTGCCAGCAGGCTGGTGAACAGGGAAAAAAAACTGTTTTTT.

The rearrangement uses TRBV5-1 and TRBJ2-1, with 7 bases matching TRBD1. Per the germline V gene, CDR1 is SGHRS and CDR2 is YFSETQ. The CDR3 length is 15 residues. After removal of 0 bases from V and 8 bases from J, the junction contained 8 bases not matched to a gene. In nucleotides, the CDR3 is TGCGCCAGCAGCTTGGGGCAGGGGGTGACCTATGAGCAGTTCTTC. Its translation: CASSLGQGVTYEQFF.

CDR3 sequence (DNA): TGTGCTAGTGGTTTTTCCCAGGGGTCCACTGAAGCTTTCTTT. Translation gives CASGFSQGSTEAFF. The chain couples TRBV12-5 to TRBJ1-1, with D maybe TRBD1 (6 bases). V lost 3 bases, J lost 4 bases, and 12 bases lay in between. Germline V gene lookup returns CDR1 LGHNT and CDR2 FRNRAP. The CDR3 consists of 14 residues.

The CDR3 loop reads CAIRKADTGAVGYGYTF. The DNA for the CDR3 is TGTGCCATCAGAAAGGCCGACACAGGGGCGGTTGGGTATGGCTACACCTTC. The chain couples TRBV10-3 to TRBJ1-2, with 7 bases fitting TRBD1. The CDR3 runs 17 residues. The ends lost 6 bases at V and 5 bases at J; junction bases unmatched: 18. The V gene's germline CDR1 is ENHRY and CDR2 SYGVKD.

V and J are TRBV4-2 and TRBJ2-5, with TRBD2 matching over 10 bases. Germline CDR1 reads LGHNA; CDR2 reads YNFKEQ. The CDR3 contains 15 residues. The J segment lost 5 bases and the V segment lost 11 bases, leaving 14 bases of the junction unmatched. Here the CDR3 reads CAASQGAGGAETQYF. CDR3 sequence (DNA): TGTGCCGCCAGCCAGGGAGCGGGGGGGGCGGAGACCCAGTACTTC.

V is TRBV21-1 and J is TRBJ2-7; the table's D call of TRBD1 was not tested on the DNA. TRBV21-1 is termed a pseudogene. The CDR3 consists of 15 residues. As DNA, the CDR3 is TGTGCCAGCAATCCCTCTTGGACAGGGCGCTACGAGCAGTACTTC. Amino acid sequence: CASNPSWTGRYEQYF.

The CDR3 nucleotides read TGTGCCAGCCGGGACAACAATGAGCAGTTCTTC. Protein: CASRDNNEQFF. The V and J genes are TRBV7-9 and TRBJ2-1; TRBD1 might be the D (6 bases). Germline V gene lookup returns CDR1 SEHNR and CDR2 FQNEAQ (reference sequence). The V gene lost 8 bases and the J gene lost 5 bases, with 7 bases spanning the gap. This CDR3 has 11 residues.

The V gene is TRBV9, the J gene TRBJ2-1; possibly TRBD2 for D (6 bases). The length of the CDR3 is 16 residues. V lost 4 bases and J lost 4, with 18 bases in between. Germline V gives CDR1 SGDLS, CDR2 YYNGEE. The CDR3 loop reads CASSLMRGEPYNEQFF. In DNA, the CDR3 is TGTGCCAGCAGCTTAATGCGCGGGGAGCCGTACAATGAGCAGTTCTTC.

This clone was seen a handful of times. V usage is TRBV15 and J usage is TRBJ1-5; TRBD1 agrees at 9 bases. The germline CDR1 and CDR2 sequences are LNHNV and YYDKDF (reference sequence). The CDR3 consists of 18 residues. V trimming: 4 bases; J trimming: 0 bases; junction bases outside the gene matches: 10. The CDR3 loop reads CATSKPRTGDYSNQPQHF. The CDR3 coding sequence is TGTGCCACCAGCAAACCCCGGACAGGGGATTATAGCAATCAGCCCCAGCATTTT.

V usage is TRBV28 and J usage is TRBJ2-7; TRBD1 is a possible D gene (5 bases). This CDR3 has 12 amino acids. Trimming left V 6 bases short and J 4 bases short, with 10 bases between. The germline gives CDR1 MDHEN, CDR2 SYDVKM. Written as DNA, the CDR3 is TGTGCCAGCAGGTCCCAGGGTTACGAGCAGTACTTC. This encodes CASRSQGYEQYF.

J is TRBJ2-3 and V is TRBV2; 10 bases line up with TRBD2. V lost 8 bases to trimming and J lost 3 bases; unmatched junction nucleotides: 11. In germline, CDR1 is SNHLY, CDR2 FYNNEI. CDR3 length equals 16 residues. The CDR3 coding sequence is TGTGCCAGCGAGTGGGAGCGGGGGGGCGAAACAGATACGCAGTATTTT. This gives the protein CASEWERGGETDTQYF.